This TCR beta chain was retrieved from a study of Graves' ophthalmopathy and Graves' hyperthyroidism (dated by TCRdb to about 2018). General notes on the study: Peripheral blood samples were taken at the time of initial diagnosis, before any treatment was given. The study used signatures of the TCR beta repertoire to tell Graves' ophthalmopathy apart from Graves' hyperthyroidism and to predict which patients would progress to ophthalmopathy. In total, 135 blood samples were TCR-sequenced: around 42 ophthalmopathy, some 80 hyperthyroidism and roughly 17 hyperthyroidism-to-ophthalmopathy patients. To explore V-J signatures distinguishing ophthalmopathy from hyperthyroidism, a discovery set of about a hundred patients (roughly 44 ophthalmopathy, 57 stable hyperthyroidism) was enrolled. The independent validation cohort included approximately 19 hyperthyroidism patients plus 17 patients who later progressed from hyperthyroidism to ophthalmopathy. In over five hyperthyroidism patients, the T-cell repertoires found in thyroid tissue were compared with those found in blood. Once sampling was done, hyperthyroidism patients were given methimazole at a starting dose of 30 mg daily, while ophthalmopathy patients were given high-dose intravenous methylprednisolone.

A note on this clonotype: Its antigen is still unknown. The input lacks base qualities; no much larger clone sits a single base away.

What the authors observed across the whole study: No statistical method was used to set the sample size in advance, and the investigators knew which group each participant was assigned to. The 13-signature model separated ophthalmopathy from stable hyperthyroidism with approximately 90% sensitivity and 81.08% specificity in cross-validation, and 80%/75% in the test set. In validation, the model predicted ophthalmopathy progression with about 64% sensitivity and 72% to 80% specificity; 12 predicted patients were CT-confirmed with GO in a median of about 7.1 months. Most of the expanded thyroid clonotypes with a frequency above 0.001 were also detected in blood, and it was suggested that the thyroid immune response may be reflected by blood repertoires.

A patient counted as having stable hyperthyroidism if there was no progression to ophthalmopathy within 18 months of follow-up. Hyperthyroidism patients were newly diagnosed, with disease duration under 2 months, and aged 18 to 65 years. Patients were excluded if they had other autoimmune diseases, uncontrolled infections, pregnancy or lactation. Clinical symptoms, serum thyroxine, TRAb, thyroid ultrasound and orbital computed tomography formed the basis of the diagnosis. Using Ficoll-Paque density gradient centrifugation, PBMCs were isolated from about 10 ml of fresh peripheral blood. Total RNA was extracted with Trizol reagent and quality-checked on an Agilent 2100 Bioanalyzer. The CDR3, cysteine through phenylalanine, is 14 amino acids long. CDR3 DNA only is kept here, 42 bases in frame from base 1. V was cut back by 4 bases and J by 5 bases, leaving a gap of 15 bases between them. From the germline V gene, CDR1 is SGHRS and CDR2 is YFSETQ.

For repertoire sequencing, TCR beta CDR3 regions were amplified from RNA transcripts. The first round of RT-PCR was done with HTBI primers and the Qiagen OneStep RT-PCR kit, and was followed by a second round of multiplex PCR, then size selection and purification. Sequencing of the libraries was carried out on an Illumina HiSeq2000 in paired-end mode with 100 bp reads. Per the original workflow: SOAPnuke was used to process the reads, throwing out any read that had adapters, had uncalled bases, had a mean Phred below 15, or lacked an exact constant-primer or identifier match. High-quality paired reads were merged with COPE v1.2.5. Each unique nucleotide sequence was treated as a clonotype, and MiTCR v1.1 was used to align the clonotypes to the IMGT TRB V, D and J references. The analysis was limited to V-J combinations with a frequency above 0.0001, which together covered approximately 99% of repertoires. For each V-J combination, a TCR clonal expansion and chaos score was defined as F50 clonal expansion divided by the chaos observed in the TCRdist matrix. Welch's t-statistics and random forest were used to reduce features to 13 V-J combinations, which were fed into a naive Bayes classifier. Thyroid-blood repertoire similarity was quantified with the Morisita-Horn index. Clones were called with MiXCR by TCRdb after fastp trimmed the public reads at Q25, and only in-frame beta chains were retained. Here each entry gathers all rows of one CDR3 protein and keeps the most common genes and DNA. It is TCRdb's table, rather than the study itself, that gives the V and J calls and clone size. This sample is represented by roughly 350,000 distinct CDR3 sequences; roughly 17% of them were singletons. The ten largest clones represent 2.4% of the sample.

Sequencing was performed on peripheral blood. This TCR came from an adult woman with stable Graves' hyperthyroidism. The chain was built from TRBV5-1 and TRBJ2-5; the D gene lacks a confident call. The CDR3 has the sequence CASSPTAGGETQYF. The bases are TGCGCCAGCAGCCCCACGGCTGGTGGGGAGACCCAGTACTTC.